This T cell receptor beta chain was identified during a study of beta chain features in type 1 diabetes (dated by TCRdb to 2017 to 2018). Notes on the research overall: Patients and healthy donors did not differ in mean age, gender distribution, total cell number or subset yield. A total of roughly 110 million sorted cells were examined across all samples, and the number of cells per subset was strongly correlated with RNA yield. The study compared the TCRB repertoires of sorted circulating CD4+ T cell subsets in recently diagnosed type 1 diabetes patients with those in matched healthy donors. Naive and central memory subsets were obtained from all 28 donors, but regulatory and stem cell-like memory subsets were isolated from only 8 patients and 8 healthy donors.

Study-level results and caveats: Because cDNA was sequenced instead of genomic DNA, highly expressing activated cells could be over-represented, though the groups showed no difference in activation or CD3 levels. Shorter templates might be favored by PCR, yet because patient and control samples were amplified and corrected together, any such skew would affect both groups equally. Naive, central memory and regulatory TCRB repertoires appeared to be more similar among patients than among healthy donors. A moderate but significant shortening of TCRB CDR3 length was observed in type 1 diabetes patients in all four CD4+ subsets. Because small numbers of individuals were included in the HLA sub-analyses, any influence of HLA type on TCRB rearrangement was left unresolved. At VDJ recombination sites, type 1 diabetes patients had fewer insertions and more deleted nucleotides, which implies abnormalities in thymic rearrangement.

This clone appeared a few times. This receptor's antigen is unknown. Per-nucleotide qualities are absent, and no much larger clonotype sits a single base away. The CDR1 and CDR2 encoded by the germline V gene are KGHSH and LQKENI. The CDR3, cysteine through phenylalanine, is 14 amino acids long. Kept here is only the CDR3 DNA, which spans 42 bases and is read in frame from base 1. Trimming takes 2 bases from V and 2 bases from J, and the germline ends sit 10 bases apart. From each donor, a single peripheral blood sample of roughly 0.11 L on average was drawn into heparinised tubes. A BD FACSAria II was used to sort naive, central memory, regulatory and stem cell-like memory CD4+ T cells with a panel that included CD45RO, CCR7, CD25, CD127, CD95 and CD27. All sorted populations exceeded 95% purity. PBMCs were isolated right away by Lymphoprep density gradient centrifugation and were stained directly, without culture. So that batch effects would be minimized, each experiment stained and sorted samples in pairs, pairing one healthy donor with one patient.

The entire isolated RNA was reverse transcribed using the High Capacity cDNA Reverse Transcription Kit, and thus expressed TCRB transcripts were sequenced. Deep immunoSEQ sequencing was performed on naive, central memory and regulatory T cell samples, with an average of roughly 3.6 million total reads per sample. Sorted cells were lysed in RLT buffer and RNA was extracted with DNase-treated RNeasy Micro or Mini kits, depending on cell number. Each cell subset was processed separately to prevent cross-contamination, with patient and healthy donor samples processed together. Using the immunoSEQ multiplex PCR, TCRB sequences were amplified from cDNA into 87-bp fragments spanning the CDR3 region. Sequencing of the amplicons was performed on the Illumina HiSeq platform. In the source study's methods: Synthetic template baselines were used to correct PCR bias computationally, reads within Hamming distance 2 were collapsed together, and singletons that could not be merged were discarded. Reads were aligned to IMGT to assign V, D and J genes, CDR3 length, and insertions or deletions at six rearrangement sites. Within each subset, clonotype counts were normalized to the number of sorted cells before true diversity and Gini coefficients were calculated with the tcR R package. Repertoire sharing was quantified using the overlap coefficient calculated on TCRB nucleotide sequences. The table was pulled from immuneACCESS by TCRdb, which kept in-frame rearrangements only. Such tables lose some clones; where checked, under half of the loss comes from unresolved V genes, and the rest has no known cause. The V and J calls and clone size come from that table; D and trimming were worked out from the DNA. This sample comprises fewer than 200,000 clones, about 9.3% of them detected only once. The top ten clones comprise around 0.48% of the sample.

The material sequenced was central memory CD4+ T cells from blood. This chain joins TRBV18 to TRBJ2-7; TRBD2 is possibly the D segment (6 matching bases). This TCR was sampled from a man aged 25 to 40 with type 1 diabetes. The CDR3 protein: CASSPGGYTYEQYF. Read as DNA, the sequence is TGTGCCAGCTCACCAGGGGGGTATACCTACGAGCAGTACTTC.